The sequence of this T cell receptor beta chain was determined in a study of cytomegalovirus exposure and HLA in healthy donors. Regarding the study as a whole: Trimming of TCR beta V- and J-genes showed a link, identified in a later analysis, to a missense DCLRE1C variant. Relative to equally common others, HLA-associated TCR beta chains showed greater clonal expansion in a later analysis. Some V segments, TRBV6-2 and TRBV6-3 among them, were indistinguishable and were therefore excluded.

Regarding this clone: The antigen is unknown.

PCR involved 60 Vbeta and 13 Jbeta primers. Here immunoSEQ multiplex PCR was the method, and the copy in TCRdb shows in-frame clones only, minus some. The table lists 95,000 to 150,000 clones, roughly 80% of them singletons, with approximately 3.8% in the top ten. Germline loops: CDR1 SGHDT, CDR2 YYEEEE. This CDR3 has 17 residues. Deletions cut 4 bases from V and 1 base from J, with 17 bases between. Samples came from healthy bone marrow donors. Sequencing was done on a sample of PBMCs. This clonotype was sampled from a woman in her forties in good health and CMV-seropositive. V usage is TRBV5-6 and J usage is TRBJ1-4; possibly TRBD1 for D (6 bases). The CDR3 region is CASSPRGGRRTNEKLFF. CDR3 nucleotides: TGTGCCAGCAGCCCGAGGGGGGGGCGGCGAACTAATGAAAAACTGTTTTTT. Using reference TRBV5-6 and TRBJ1-4 for the parts outside the CDR3, the full variable domain is DAGVTQSPTHLIKTRGQQVTLRCSPKSGHDTVSWYQQALGQGPQFIFQYYEEEERQRGNFPDRFSGHQFPNYSSELNVNALLLGDSALYLCASSPRGGRRTNEKLFFGSGTQLSVL.